The present TCR beta chain was sequenced within a study of radiotherapy plus CTLA-4 blockade in lung cancer. Study-level findings and limits: Some TCR clones had been derived from tumors. These clones expanded in peripheral blood after radiotherapy plus ipilimumab.

The method was immunoSEQ multiplex PCR; TCRdb's version includes in-frame clones alone and lacks a portion of them. Of 35,000 to 50,000 clones in the sample, 73% were seen once. As regards this clone: Its antigen is unidentified. Compared with germline, one end of the junction differs, possibly owing to a read error.

The germline V gene has CDR1 GTSNPN and CDR2 SVGIG (reference sequence). The CDR3 runs to 14 residues. This receptor was obtained from a human donor with non-small cell lung cancer who had a complete response to radiotherapy plus ipilimumab. The sequencing here drew on peripheral blood, taken from a patient treated with radiotherapy plus ipilimumab. The chain couples TRBV30 to TRBJ1-6; no reliable D call. The CDR3 sequence: CAWSQSSYNSPLHF. CDR3 DNA sequence: TGTGCCTGGAGTCAAAGCTCCTATAATTCGCCCCTCCACTTT. The full variable domain, with the rest looked up from reference TRBV30 and TRBJ1-6, is SQTIHQWPATLVQPVGSPLSLECTVEGTSNPNLYWYRQAAGRGLQLLFYSVGIGQISSEVPQNLSASRPQDRQFILSSKKLLLSDSGFYLCAWSQSSYNSPLHFGNGTRLTVT.